Sequencing of this T cell receptor (beta chain) was carried out in a study of beta chain features in type 1 diabetes. The overall study: Examined across all samples were roughly 100 million sorted cells.

Overall study results and limits: Significant though moderate, a shortening of TCRB CDR3s appeared in all four CD4+ subsets of Type 1 diabetes patients.

About this clone itself: Antigen specificity is unknown.

As every portion of the isolated RNA was reverse transcribed, the sequencing read expressed TCRB transcripts. Measured with immunoSEQ multiplex PCR; TCRdb has only the in-frame clones, and not every one. The sample shows fewer than 500,000 clones, approximately 15% of them seen only once. Researchers reported sorting CD4+ naive, central memory, regulatory and stem cell-like memory cells via CD45RO/CCR7/CD25/CD127/CD95/CD27. The sequenced material came from naive CD4+ T cells from blood. This receptor was taken from a man aged 25-40 years in good health.

CDR3 sequence: CAGSGSRAGELFF. CDR3 coding DNA: TGCGCCGGCTCTGGCTCTAGGGCCGGGGAGCTGTTTTTT. The chain links TRBV10-2 to TRBJ2-2; D is ambiguous. Germline V gene data show CDR1 as WSHSY and CDR2 as SAAADI. Trimming took off 11 bases at V and 6 bases at J, with 16 bases between the two ends. CDR3 length: 13 residues.